This T cell receptor (beta chain) was recorded in a study of CD8+ T cells in alopecia areata. Investigators isolated RNA and reverse transcribed it into cDNA to act as the sequencing template. Profiled with immunoSEQ multiplex PCR; TCRdb holds only in-frame clones, not every one. The profile shows over 25,000 clones, about 83% of them singletons. Peripheral blood, together with lesional scalp punch biopsies, was collected from alopecia areata patients. Study-wide points: With patients, TCR sharing proved less clear than in mice, a difference possibly related to HLA. Lesional scalp exceeded normal scalp in clonality, especially in alopecia totalis/universalis.

The CDR3 has 15 amino acids. The V and J ends lost 0 bases and 5 bases, in that order; junction bases with no gene match: 4. Germline V CDR1 and CDR2: LGHNA, YSLEER. Points on this clone: What it recognizes is unknown.

The sequenced sample was NKG2D-low CD8+ T cells sorted from blood. This sequence was found in a human donor with alopecia areata. J is TRBJ2-5 and V is TRBV4-3; TRBD2 matches 9 bases. The CDR3 bases are TGCGCCAGCAGCCAAGAGCGGGGGGGCGTCGAGACCCAGTACTTC. Encoded protein: CASSQERGGVETQYF.